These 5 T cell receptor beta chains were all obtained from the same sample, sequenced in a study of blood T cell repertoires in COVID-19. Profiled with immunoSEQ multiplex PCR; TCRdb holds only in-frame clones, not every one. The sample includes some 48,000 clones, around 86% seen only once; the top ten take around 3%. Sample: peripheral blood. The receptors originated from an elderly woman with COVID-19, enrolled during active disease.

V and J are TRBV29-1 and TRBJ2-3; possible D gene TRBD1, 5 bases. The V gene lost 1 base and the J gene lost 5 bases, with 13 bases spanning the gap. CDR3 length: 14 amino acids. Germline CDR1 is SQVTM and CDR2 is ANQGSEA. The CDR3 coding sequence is TGCAGCGTTGAAGTGACCAGGGCCGTAGATACGCAGTATTTT. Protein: CSVEVTRAVDTQYF.

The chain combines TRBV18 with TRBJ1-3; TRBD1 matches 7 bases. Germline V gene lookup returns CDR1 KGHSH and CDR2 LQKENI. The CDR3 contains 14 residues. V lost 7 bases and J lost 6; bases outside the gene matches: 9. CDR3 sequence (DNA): TGTGCCAGCTGGAGGTCAGGGGGAGAAAACACCATATATTTT. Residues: CASWRSGGENTIYF. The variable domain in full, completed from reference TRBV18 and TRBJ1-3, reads NAGVMQNPRHLVRRRGQEARLRCSPMKGHSHVYWYRQLPEEGLKFMVYLQKENIIDESGMPKERFSAEFPKEGPSILRIQQVVRGDSAAYFCASWRSGGENTIYFGEGSWLTVV.

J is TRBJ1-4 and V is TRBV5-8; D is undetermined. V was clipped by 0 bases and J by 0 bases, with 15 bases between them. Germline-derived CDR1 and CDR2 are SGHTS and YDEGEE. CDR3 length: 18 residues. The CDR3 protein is CASSLAASSRPTNEKLFF. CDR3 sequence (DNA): TGTGCCAGCAGCTTGGCCGCAAGTTCCAGGCCAACTAATGAAAAACTGTTTTTT.

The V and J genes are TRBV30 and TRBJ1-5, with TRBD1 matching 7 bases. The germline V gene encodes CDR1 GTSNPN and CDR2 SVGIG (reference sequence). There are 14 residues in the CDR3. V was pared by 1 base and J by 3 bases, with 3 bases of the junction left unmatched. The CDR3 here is CAWSGGQVNQPQHF. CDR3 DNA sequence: TGTGCCTGGAGTGGAGGACAGGTCAATCAGCCCCAGCATTTT.

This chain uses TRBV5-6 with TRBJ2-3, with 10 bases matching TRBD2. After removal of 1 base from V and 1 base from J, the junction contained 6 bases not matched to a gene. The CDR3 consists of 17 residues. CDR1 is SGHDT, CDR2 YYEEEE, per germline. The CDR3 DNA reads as TGTGCCAGCAGCTTGCGAACTAGCGGGGCCCGCACAGATACGCAGTATTTT. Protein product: CASSLRTSGARTDTQYF.